The entry below gives a single TCR beta chain sequence along with its context. This CDR3 spans 14 amino acids. Trimming removed 4 bases from V and 2 bases from J; junction bases left unmatched: 6. Germline loops: CDR1 SQVTM, CDR2 ANQGSEA. This specimen comes from a study of T cell changes during pregnancy in multiple sclerosis. Data came from immunoSEQ multiplex PCR; TCRdb stores just in-frame clones and leaves some out. The repertoire holds over 45,000 clones, with about 94% as singletons. The rearrangement uses TRBV29-1 and TRBJ2-5; the match to TRBD2 covers 8 bases. This material consisted of CD8+ T cells from peripheral blood mononuclear cells, taken in the third trimester of pregnancy. This sequence was found in a female donor with multiple sclerosis, enrolled in a pregnancy study. The CDR3 DNA reads TGCAGCGTTGTACTAGCGGTCCAACAAGAGACCCAGTACTTC. Amino acid sequence: CSVVLAVQQETQYF.